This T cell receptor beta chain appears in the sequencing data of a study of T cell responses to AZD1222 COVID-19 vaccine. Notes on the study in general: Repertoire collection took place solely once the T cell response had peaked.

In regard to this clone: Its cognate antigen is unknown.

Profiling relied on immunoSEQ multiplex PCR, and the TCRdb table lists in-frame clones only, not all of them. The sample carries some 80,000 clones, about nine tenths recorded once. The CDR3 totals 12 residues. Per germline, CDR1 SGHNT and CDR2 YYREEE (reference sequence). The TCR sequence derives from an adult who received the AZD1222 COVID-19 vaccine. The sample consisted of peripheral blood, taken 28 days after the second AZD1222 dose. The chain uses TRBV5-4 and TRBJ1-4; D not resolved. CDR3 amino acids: CATRGNDEKLFF. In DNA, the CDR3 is TGTGCTACCCGCGGGAACGATGAAAAACTGTTTTTT.